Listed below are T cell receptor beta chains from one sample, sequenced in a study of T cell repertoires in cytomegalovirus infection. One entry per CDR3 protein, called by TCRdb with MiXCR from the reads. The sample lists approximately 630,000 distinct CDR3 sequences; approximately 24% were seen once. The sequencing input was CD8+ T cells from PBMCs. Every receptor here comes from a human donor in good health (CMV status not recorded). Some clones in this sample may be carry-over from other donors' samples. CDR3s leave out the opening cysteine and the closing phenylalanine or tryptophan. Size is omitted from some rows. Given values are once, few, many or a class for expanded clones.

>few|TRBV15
ATSRGLGGNQPQH
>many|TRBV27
ASSLQTNEKLF
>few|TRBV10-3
AISDPRGTEAF
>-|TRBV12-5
ASASDRVAGGYT
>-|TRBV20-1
SARDEDSGGSWSETQY
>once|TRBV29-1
SVEWVGNYGYT
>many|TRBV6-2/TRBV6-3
ASSYYQGDEFEAF
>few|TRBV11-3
ASSNQGPTPETQY
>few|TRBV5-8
ASSLLGTDFGSTDTQY
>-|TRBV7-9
ASMRGLAYNEQF
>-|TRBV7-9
ASSSTSGGAYGTQY
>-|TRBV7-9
ASSPPAGGPWEQF
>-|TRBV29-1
SVEDRPNTGKLF
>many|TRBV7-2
ASRQRQGSYNEQF
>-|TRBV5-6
ASSLARLAGAYNEQF
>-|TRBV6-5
TSSLYRGSYNEQF
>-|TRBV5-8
ASEGRLNYGYT
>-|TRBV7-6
VSSSAGGPDNEQF
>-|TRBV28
ASSYREKASNTGELF
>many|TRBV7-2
ASSLIGTAEAF
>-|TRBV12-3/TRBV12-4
ASSPWDRLDTGELF
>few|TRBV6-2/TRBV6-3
ANSLSGTGSYNEQF
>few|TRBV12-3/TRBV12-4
ASSLGTGQEKLF
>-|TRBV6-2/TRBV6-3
ASSFLTGLTGELF
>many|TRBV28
ASRLAGGHNEQF
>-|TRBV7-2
ASSLEGGPGANVLT
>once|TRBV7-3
ASSYPRPGNYGYT
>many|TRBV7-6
ASSLRTSGGETQY
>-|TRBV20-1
SARDGAVAYGYT
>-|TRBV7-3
ASSLSPAGGSNEQF
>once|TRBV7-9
ASSLGTGGTGNEQF
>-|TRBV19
ASRAGSPKNIQY
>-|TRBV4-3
ASSQETWVAYGYT
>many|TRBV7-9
ASSLAKYGDTQY
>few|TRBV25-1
ASSWIYEQY
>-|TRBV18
ASSPRGAAETQY
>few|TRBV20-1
SARRRGASGGANVLT
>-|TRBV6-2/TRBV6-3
ASGDSLAKNIQY
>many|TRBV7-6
ASSPRELYGYT
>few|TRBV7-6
VSSTTRHGGRYNEQF
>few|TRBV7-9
ASRPGYSYEQY
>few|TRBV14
ASSQPGLDNYGYT
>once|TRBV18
ASSPREGQGAPGELF
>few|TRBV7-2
ASSLDSGGNQPQH
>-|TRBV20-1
SVSGLKRGGAAKNIQY
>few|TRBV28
ASSFEASSYLLGEQY
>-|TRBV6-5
ASSARRNEQF
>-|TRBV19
ASSHGQGPSYEQY